This paragraph covers one T cell receptor (beta chain) sequence. At one end, the junction sequence differs from germline, possibly due to a read error. This CDR3 contains 12 residues. The germline V gene encodes CDR1 SGHRS and CDR2 YFSETQ. The sample comes from a study of cytomegalovirus exposure and HLA in healthy donors. The PCR made use of 60 Vbeta and 13 Jbeta primers. TCRdb's copy holds only in-frame clones and misses some; the assay was immunoSEQ multiplex PCR. Of 200,000 to 250,000 clones listed, 78% are singletons. The sample consisted of PBMCs. The clonotype comes from a male donor in good health and CMV-seronegative. V usage is TRBV5-1 and J usage is TRBJ2-5, with D uncertain. CDR3 amino acids: CASSLIEETQYF. The CDR3 DNA reads TGTGCCAGCAGCTTGATAGAAGAGACCCAGTACTTC.